This T cell receptor (beta chain) stems from a study of OX40 agonist ivuxolimab in advanced cancers. TCRdb's table, derived via immunoSEQ multiplex PCR, lists solely in-frame clones and lacks some. The sample yields 35,000 to 45,000 clones, around 84% seen once. Germline CDR1 SEHNR, CDR2 FQNEAQ (reference sequence). This CDR3 comprises 16 residues. V shed 2 bases and J shed 4 bases, with 14 bases lying between them. V and J are TRBV7-9 and TRBJ1-4; maybe TRBD1 (5 bases). The TCR sequence derives from an adult with an advanced solid tumor such as melanoma, head and neck, liver or kidney cancer. The sequences come from CD4+ or CD8+ T cells sorted from blood, collected in a trial of the OX40 agonist ivuxolimab. The CDR3: CASSLTRQMINEKLFF. CDR3 sequence (DNA): TGTGCCAGCAGCTTAACCCGACAGATGATTAATGAAAAACTGTTTTTT.